This is a list of T cell receptor beta chains from one sample in a study of long-term antiretroviral therapy in people with HIV. Method: immunoSEQ multiplex PCR; TCRdb's copy keeps in-frame clones and lacks some. The top ten hold roughly 13% of the sample, which has roughly 18,000 clones, about 89% seen once. The sequencing used unsorted PBMCs, collected 0.6 years after starting antiretroviral therapy. The source is a woman aged 35 to 49 with HIV. Each CDR3 is given with its conserved first and last residue. A D gene is named only where the DNA matches it firmly. The size entry is marked missing in some rows and otherwise reads once, few, many or a size class.

d_call	j_call	clone_size	v_call	cdr3_aa	cdr3_nt
-	TRBJ2-5	-	TRBV5-1	CASSPDSLGTQYF	TGCGCCAGCAGCCCTGATTCCCTGGGGACCCAGTACTTC
TRBD1	TRBJ2-3	-	TRBV27	CASIPRDSHTDTQYF	TGTGCCAGCATCCCACGGGACAGCCACACAGATACGCAGTATTTT
TRBD1	TRBJ1-1	-	TRBV5-1	CASSLQTGTGSGDTEAFF	TGCGCCAGCAGCTTGCAAACCGGGACAGGGTCCGGTGACACTGAAGCTTTCTTT
TRBD1	TRBJ2-2	-	TRBV29-1	CSVEEFGTGRTGELFF	TGCAGCGTTGAAGAATTCGGGACAGGGAGAACCGGGGAGCTGTTTTTT
-	TRBJ1-1	once	TRBV30	CAWSGLLRGRYTEAFF	TGTGCCTGGAGTGGGTTGTTGAGGGGAAGGTACACTGAAGCTTTCTTT
TRBD1	TRBJ1-2	-	TRBV19	CASRLGTGATYGYTF	TGTGCCAGTAGGCTAGGGACAGGGGCTACCTATGGCTACACCTTC
-	TRBJ1-2	few	TRBV29-1	CSVEGNRNGYTF	TGCAGCGTTGAAGGGAACAGGAATGGCTACACCTTC
-	TRBJ1-2	-	TRBV7-9	CASSLVDAPTPYGYTF	TGTGCCAGCAGCTTAGTTGACGCACCAACCCCATACGGCTACACCTTC
TRBD2	TRBJ2-5	-	TRBV4-3	CASSQGSAGGRGTQYF	TGCGCCAGCAGCCAAGGTTCGGCGGGGGGTCGCGGGACCCAGTACTTC
-	TRBJ1-5	-	TRBV27	CASSLSYGGSQPQHF	TGTGCCAGCAGTTTATCGTATGGGGGGAGTCAGCCCCAGCATTTT
-	TRBJ1-4	few	TRBV30	CAWSVPYGNEKLFF	TGTGCCTGGAGTGTACCGTATGGGAATGAAAAACTGTTTTTT
-	TRBJ2-7	-	TRBV30	CAWSVGTPYEQYF	TGTGCCTGGAGTGTAGGGACTCCCTACGAGCAGTACTTC
-	TRBJ1-1	once	TRBV6-5	CASSYANQGISAFF	TGTGCCAGCAGTTACGCGAATCAGGGGATAAGCGCTTTCTTT
-	TRBJ1-2	-	TRBV5-4	CASSSWGDARSYGYTF	TGTGCCAGCAGCTCGTGGGGGGACGCCAGATCTTATGGCTACACCTTC
-	TRBJ1-5	-	TRBV19	CASSIGAGNNQPQHF	TGTGCCAGTAGTATAGGGGCAGGGAACAATCAGCCCCAGCATTTT
-	TRBJ2-5	-	TRBV6-5	CASSWGGGETQYF	TGTGCCAGCAGTTGGGGAGGTGGGGAGACCCAGTACTTC
TRBD1	TRBJ1-6	once	TRBV9	CASSFGQASSPLHF	TGTGCCAGCAGTTTTGGACAGGCGTCTTCACCCCTCCACTTT
TRBD2	TRBJ2-5	-	TRBV5-1	CASSLEGGMIQETQYF	TGCGCCAGCAGCTTGGAGGGAGGGATGATACAAGAGACCCAGTACTTC
-	TRBJ1-2	-	TRBV9	CASSEAGYGYTF	TGTGCCAGCAGCGAGGCGGGGTATGGCTACACCTTC
-	TRBJ1-1	-	TRBV19	CASSTNTVEAFF	TGTGCCAGTAGTACAAACACGGTTGAAGCTTTCTTT
-	TRBJ2-3	-	TRBV9	CASSVGTGASTDTQYF	TGTGCCAGCAGCGTAGGAACGGGGGCCAGCACAGATACGCAGTATTTT
-	TRBJ2-3	-	TRBV7-2	CASSRARESTDTQYF	TGTGCCAGCAGCCGCGCGAGGGAAAGCACAGATACGCAGTATTTT
-	TRBJ2-6	-	TRBV7-9	CASSLAQDSSGANVLTF	TGTGCCAGCAGCTTAGCGCAGGACAGCTCTGGGGCCAACGTCCTGACTTTC
-	TRBJ1-1	-	TRBV7-8	CASSSLGQNTEAFF	TGTGCCAGCAGCTCGTTGGGACAGAACACTGAAGCTTTCTTT
TRBD1	TRBJ1-1	-	TRBV5-1	CASSYQGVEAFF	TGCGCCAGCAGCTACCAGGGGGTTGAAGCTTTCTTT
-	TRBJ1-2	-	TRBV5-8	CASSSPGYFGANYGYTF	TGTGCCAGCAGCTCCCCCGGGTACTTCGGAGCTAACTATGGCTACACCTTC
-	TRBJ2-3	-	TRBV6-5	CARRWSTDTQYF	TGTGCCAGACGATGGAGCACAGATACGCAGTATTTT
-	TRBJ1-4	once	TRBV19	CASSAYLGTNEKLFF	TGTGCCAGTAGTGCCTACTTGGGGACTAATGAAAAACTGTTTTTT
-	TRBJ1-5	once	TRBV19	CASSIRQAHSNQPQHF	TGTGCCAGTAGTATCAGACAGGCCCATAGCAATCAGCCCCAGCATTTT
TRBD1	TRBJ1-2	-	TRBV5-1	CASSPGTGVSNWGF	TGCGCCAGCAGCCCAGGGACAGGGGTTTCTAATTGGGGCTTC
-	TRBJ2-2	-	TRBV30	CAWSARGSLVAGELFF	TGTGCCTGGAGTGCTCGGGGAAGCTTGGTGGCCGGGGAGCTGTTTTTT
-	TRBJ2-2	-	TRBV7-9	CASSRNPGSPLTPGELFF	TGTGCCAGCAGCCGGAATCCCGGGTCGCCCCTTACACCCGGGGAGCTGTTTTTT
-	TRBJ2-7	-	TRBV6-6	CASSYPGSYEQYF	TGTGCCAGCAGTTACCCGGGCTCCTACGAGCAGTACTTC
-	TRBJ2-3	-	TRBV25-1	CASSRTGHTDTQYF	TGTGCCAGCAGTCGAACGGGTCACACAGATACGCAGTATTTT
-	TRBJ1-3	-	TRBV5-1	CASSYWSTGPPTITGNTIYF	TGCGCCAGCAGCTATTGGAGTACAGGGCCTCCAACTATAACTGGAAACACCATATATTTT
-	TRBJ1-3	-	TRBV7-2	CASSFRGNSGNTIYF	TGTGCCAGCAGCTTTCGGGGCAACTCTGGAAACACCATATATTTT
-	TRBJ2-7	-	TRBV6-5	CASGSSGGYEQYF	TGTGCCAGCGGTAGCTCCGGGGGCTACGAGCAGTACTTC
-	TRBJ1-3	-	TRBV7-9	CASSLRPGRAGNTIYF	TGTGCCAGCAGCTTAAGGCCTGGGCGGGCTGGAAACACCATATATTTT
TRBD1	TRBJ1-5	-	TRBV7-3	CASSLGTGGPQHF	TGTGCCAGCAGCTTAGGGACAGGGGGGCCCCAGCATTTT
TRBD1	TRBJ2-5	once	TRBV9	CASSLNRGRRETQYF	TGTGCCAGCAGCCTGAACAGGGGGCGAAGGGAGACCCAGTACTTC
TRBD2	TRBJ2-5	once	TRBV5-1	CASSLRGLAGQETQYF	TGCGCCAGCAGCTTAAGGGGACTAGCGGGGCAAGAGACCCAGTACTTC